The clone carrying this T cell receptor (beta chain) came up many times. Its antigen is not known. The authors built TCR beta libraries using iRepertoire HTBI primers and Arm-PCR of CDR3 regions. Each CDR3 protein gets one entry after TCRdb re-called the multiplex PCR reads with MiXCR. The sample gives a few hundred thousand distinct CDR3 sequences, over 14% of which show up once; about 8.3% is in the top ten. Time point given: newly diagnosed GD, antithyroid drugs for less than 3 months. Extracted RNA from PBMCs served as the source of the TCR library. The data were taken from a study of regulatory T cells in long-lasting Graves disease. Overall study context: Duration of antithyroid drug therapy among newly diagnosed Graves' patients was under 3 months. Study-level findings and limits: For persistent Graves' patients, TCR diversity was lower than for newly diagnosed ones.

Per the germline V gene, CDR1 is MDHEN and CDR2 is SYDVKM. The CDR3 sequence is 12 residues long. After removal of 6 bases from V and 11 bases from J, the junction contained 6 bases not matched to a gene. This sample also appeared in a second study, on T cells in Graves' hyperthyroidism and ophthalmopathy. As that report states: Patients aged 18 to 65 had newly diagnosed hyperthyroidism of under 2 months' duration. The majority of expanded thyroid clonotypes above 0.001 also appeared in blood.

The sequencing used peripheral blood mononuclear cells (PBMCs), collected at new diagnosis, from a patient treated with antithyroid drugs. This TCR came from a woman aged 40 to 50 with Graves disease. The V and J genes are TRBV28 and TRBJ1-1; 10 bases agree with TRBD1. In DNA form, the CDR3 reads TGTGCCAGCAGGACAGGGGGCGCATCGGCTTTCTTT. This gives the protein CASRTGGASAFF.